This note documents a single TCR beta chain sequence. Antigen: not known. The data were taken from a study of Graves' ophthalmopathy and Graves' hyperthyroidism. Study summary: Peripheral blood was gathered at first diagnosis, ahead of any treatment whatsoever.

Amplifying from RNA transcripts, the study obtained TCR beta CDR3 regions. After a first-round RT-PCR with HTBI primers, a second-round multiplex PCR was run. TCRdb independently ran MiXCR on the multiplex PCR reads; one entry per CDR3 protein. The sample comprises 500,000 to 800,000 distinct CDR3 sequences, just over 40% of which are singletons, and about 3.3% rests with the top ten. There are 12 residues in the CDR3. Trimming pared 11 bases from V and 2 bases from J, leaving 12 bases between. The germline gives CDR1 ENHRY, CDR2 SYGVKD. Study-level findings and limits: Also, most clonotypes expanded in the thyroid above 0.001 frequency appeared in blood.

The receptor was isolated from an adult man with Graves' ophthalmopathy. This chain uses TRBV10-3 with TRBJ2-5, with D perhaps TRBD1 (5 bases). The material sequenced was peripheral blood. This CDR3 is CALVGPQETQYF. The CDR3, as DNA: TGTGCCCTCGTGGGGCCTCAAGAGACCCAGTACTTC.